The 19 T cell receptor beta chains below come from one sample, sequenced in a study of metastatic and nonmetastatic thyroid tumors. All patients reached thyroid surgery having received no treatment beforehand. From the PCR reads, TCRdb re-called clones with MiXCR. The table has 50,000 to 70,000 clones, roughly 4% seen once. Sequenced sample: blood. Receptors were obtained from a female donor with papillary thyroid cancer or a benign thyroid nodule (not recorded which). Some clones in this sample may be carry-over from other donors' samples.

This clone was counted a few times. The chain is built from TRBV19 and TRBJ1-5; 9 nucleotides line up with TRBD1. The germline V gene encodes CDR1 LNHDA and CDR2 SQIVND (reference sequence). Trimming removed 4 bases from V and 6 bases from J; junction bases left unmatched: 10. This CDR3 is built from 16 residues. Here the CDR3 DNA reads TGTGCCAGTAGTACCCGACCACAGGGGGCGGTTCAGCCCCAGCATTTT. The encoded protein is CASSTRPQGAVQPQHF.

This clone has a handful of counts. V gene TRBV29-1 combines with J gene TRBJ1-2, with 7 bases identical to TRBD1. CDR3 length: 13 amino acids. The V and J ends lost 5 bases and 4 bases, in that order; junction bases with no gene match: 7. Germline assignment: CDR1 SQVTM and CDR2 ANQGSEA. For the CDR3, the DNA is TGCAGCGTTCCGGAGGGGGCCGCCTATGGCTACACCTTC. This sequence encodes CSVPEGAAYGYTF.

This clone was picked up many times. V is TRBV11-2 and J is TRBJ2-7; D call uncertain. V was cut by 5 bases and J by 3 bases, with 8 bases left in between. The length of the CDR3 is 12 residues. Germline V lookup: CDR1 SGHAT, CDR2 FQNNGV. CDR3 sequence reads: CASSTTNYEQYF. The CDR3, as DNA: TGTGCCAGCAGCACAACAAACTACGAGCAGTACTTC.

There are many counts of this clone. V gene TRBV12-3 or TRBV12-4 combines with J gene TRBJ2-7; D might be TRBD1 (6 bases). This CDR3 has 13 residues. The V and J ends lost 6 bases and 3 bases respectively, with 12 bases between them. As DNA, the CDR3 is TGTGCCAGCAGCCCCGGACAGAACTACGAGCAGTACTTC. The encoded protein is CASSPGQNYEQYF.

This clone has a count of ten or more. This chain uses TRBV7-3 with TRBJ1-1; 12 bases align to TRBD1. The ends lost 1 base at V and 1 base at J; junction bases unmatched: 4. The CDR3 has 17 residues. From germline, CDR1 is SGHTA and CDR2 FQGTGA. CDR3 protein: CASSLRGQGASNTEAFF. DNA of the CDR3: TGTGCCAGCAGCTTAAGGGGACAGGGGGCCTCGAACACTGAAGCTTTCTTT.

This clone has at least ten counts. The same CDR3 also results from other DNA sequences found in this sample. This chain uses TRBV18 with TRBJ1-1, with unresolved D. This CDR3 is built from 13 residues. Looked up from germline, CDR1 is KGHSH and CDR2 is LQKENI. Trimming stripped 2 bases from V and 1 base from J, with 5 bases between. The CDR3 sequence is CASSPSQNTEAFF. The CDR3 bases are TGTGCCAGCTCACCAAGCCAGAACACTGAAGCTTTCTTT.

This clone was seen many times. V gene TRBV6-1 combines with J gene TRBJ1-6; 8 bases fit TRBD1. Germline CDR1 MNHNS, CDR2 SASEGT. J gave up 6 bases and V 5 bases, and 6 bases lay outside the gene matches. The CDR3 consists of 15 residues. The CDR3: CASSLDRVANSPLHF. CDR3 DNA: TGTGCCAGCAGTCTGGACAGGGTAGCTAATTCACCCCTCCACTTT.

This clone was observed a handful of times. The gene calls are TRBV10-3 and TRBJ2-3; D tentatively reads TRBD1 or TRBD2 (5 bases each). Germline lookup yields CDR1 ENHRY and CDR2 SYGVKD. The CDR3 spans 12 residues. CDR3 in DNA: TGTGTTTCGGGGCCTCGCACAGATACGCAGTATTTT. Its translation is CVSGPRTDTQYF.

This clone was detected only a few times. This chain joins TRBV5-1 and TRBJ2-2, with D unresolved. Germline V CDR1 and CDR2: SGHRS, YFSETQ. V was shortened by 2 bases and J by 7 bases, with 9 bases between the two germline ends. This CDR3 is built from 13 residues. DNA of the CDR3: TGCGCCAGCAGCTTTCGGACGGGCGGGGAGCTGTTTTTT. This gives the protein CASSFRTGGELFF.

Concerning this clone itself: The junction departs from germline at one end; a sequencing error may be responsible. The rearrangement uses TRBV6-1 and TRBJ1-5, with a weak D call TRBD1 (5 bases). CDR3 length: 15 residues. The germline CDR1 and CDR2 sequences are MNHNS and SASEGT. CDR3 protein: CASSELRGSAQPHHF. CDR3 DNA sequence: TGTGCCAGCAGTGAACTGCGGGGGTCGGCTCAGCCCCATCATTTT.

This clone was found a few times. The chain uses TRBV20-1 and TRBJ2-1; TRBD1 might be the D (5 bases). The CDR3 runs to 11 residues. V gave up 5 bases and J gave up 7 bases, with 9 bases separating them. Germline CDR1 reads DFQATT; CDR2 reads SNEGSKA (reference sequence). In nucleotides, the CDR3 is TGCAGTGCTTCACAGGAGAATGAGCAGTTCTTC. Its translation: CSASQENEQFF.

This clone has ten or more counts. The chain is built from TRBV12-3 or TRBV12-4 and TRBJ1-3; 8 bases are shared with TRBD1. With 3 bases clipped from V and 3 bases from J, the junction kept 28 bases outside the gene matches. This CDR3 has 23 amino acids. CDR3 sequence: CASSFPSHPDLLSPTGDGNTIYF. In DNA form, the CDR3 reads TGTGCCAGCAGTTTCCCGTCGCACCCAGACTTACTAAGCCCGACAGGGGATGGAAACACCATATATTTT.

The chain combines TRBV20-1 with TRBJ2-1; unclear D gene. V was pared by 3 bases and J by 3 bases, with 12 bases between. Germline CDR1 reads DFQATT; CDR2 reads SNEGSKA (reference sequence). This CDR3 region has 14 residues. The CDR3 coding sequence is TGCAGTGCTAGGATTCCGGACCGCTACAATGAGCAGTTCTTC. This sequence encodes CSARIPDRYNEQFF.

This clone was counted ten times or more. V gene TRBV20-1 combines with J gene TRBJ1-4; D perhaps matches TRBD1 (5 bases). V was shortened by 0 bases and J by 8 bases, with 13 bases between the two germline ends. The CDR3 extends over 14 amino acids. Germline-derived CDR1 and CDR2 are DFQATT and SNEGSKA (reference sequence). CDR3 bases: TGCAGTGCTAGAGATGGAGGGGATTTCGAAAAACTGTTTTTT. The encoded protein is CSARDGGDFEKLFF.

This clone has a count of ten or more. The J gene is TRBJ1-4, the V gene TRBV2, with D possibly being TRBD1 (5 bases). This CDR3 is 18 amino acids long. Trimming cost V 7 bases and J 8 bases, with 29 bases left between them. Per the germline V gene, CDR1 is SNHLY and CDR2 is FYNNEI. The CDR3 region has the DNA TGTGCCAGCACCTCGATGCGGGGGTCCAAAGGGCTTATCGAAAAACTGTTTTTT. It encodes CASTSMRGSKGLIEKLFF.

As to this clone: A much bigger clone sits one base away, suggesting this may be a read error. V usage is TRBV7-9 and J usage is TRBJ2-2, with 15 bases lining up with TRBD2. The CDR3 has 18 amino acids. Germline loops: CDR1 SEHNR, CDR2 FQNEAQ (reference sequence). V lost 3 bases, J lost 3 bases, and 5 bases stayed unmatched. The CDR3 DNA reads as TGTGCCAGCAGCTTCGGGACTAGCGGGAGGAGTCACACCGGGGAGCTGTTTTTT. This codes for CASSFGTSGRSHTGELFF.

This clone was seen many times. The V gene is TRBV20-1, the J gene TRBJ2-1, with 10 bases matching TRBD2. Trimming took 7 bases from V and 6 from J; bases not matched to a gene: 9. Germline assignment: CDR1 DFQATT and CDR2 SNEGSKA (reference sequence). The CDR3 loop spans 14 amino acids. The CDR3 DNA is TGCAGTGGGTATAGCGGGAGGTGGTCCAATGAGCAGTTCTTC. Translated, it gives CSGYSGRWSNEQFF.

This clone was detected only a few times. This may come from a read error, since a much larger clone is one base off. This chain connects TRBV19 to TRBJ2-1; TRBD2 aligns across 12 bases. Germline V gene lookup returns CDR1 LNHDA and CDR2 SQIVND (reference sequence). The CDR3 runs to 16 residues. The CDR3 region is CASSGRTSGIYNEQSF. CDR3 bases: TGTGCCAGTAGTGGACGGACTAGCGGGATCTACAATGAGCAGTCCTTC.

The CDR3, as DNA: TGTGCCAGCAGCTTAGATTGGGGTGGCAATCAGCCCCAGCATTTT. Translated, it gives CASSLDWGGNQPQHF. J is TRBJ1-5 and V is TRBV7-2; D uncertain. V lost 1 base and J lost 2, with 9 bases in between. Per germline, CDR1 SGHTA and CDR2 FQGNSA. The CDR3 sequence is 15 residues long.